This T cell receptor beta chain originates from a study of T-cell memory formation after mild COVID-19. Study-wide context: For the most part, TCR clusters were specific to one donor. Findings and caveats of the study: While clones contracting from day 15 to 85 were balanced between CD4 and CD8, later expanders leaned CD4+. Cross-reactive memory apparently joined, as some responding clones appeared in pre-infection memory.

Worth noting for this clonotype: The target antigen is unknown.

cDNA libraries for TCR alpha and TCR beta, carrying sample barcodes and UMIs, came from 5'RACE with constant-segment primers. TCRdb re-called the 5' RACE reads through MiXCR, storing one row per CDR3 protein. The sample includes about 390,000 distinct CDR3 sequences, more than 20% of them seen just once. V lost 0 bases and J lost 1; bases outside the gene matches: 2. The CDR3 extends over 16 amino acids. Germline V gene sequence: CDR1 SGHRS, CDR2 YFSETQ. The sequence derives from an adult woman who had mild COVID-19 (a few samples of this study predate the infection). Cell type and time point are not known. The source material was PBMCs or a T cell subset sorted from them (not recorded which). The J gene is TRBJ2-1, the V gene TRBV5-1, with 9 bases that match TRBD1. The CDR3 sequence is CASSLGDRESYNEQFF. The CDR3 DNA reads TGCGCCAGCAGCTTGGGGGACAGGGAATCCTACAATGAGCAGTTCTTC.